The TCR beta chain described here comes from a study of CD8+ T cells in alopecia areata. The treatment is: oral pan-JAK inhibitor, 5-10 mg twice daily. The sequencing template was cDNA reverse transcribed from extracted RNA. Here immunoSEQ multiplex PCR was the method, and the copy in TCRdb shows in-frame clones only, minus some. The sample contains some 200,000 clones, 50% to 60% of which appear only once. Study findings and constraints: Higher clonality and more expanded CD8+ clones appeared in lesional than normal scalp.

Remarks on this clone: Its antigen is not known.

V gave up 0 bases and J gave up 1 base, with 7 bases separating them. The CDR3 contains 15 residues. Germline V gene lookup returns CDR1 SGHRS and CDR2 YFSETQ. The TCR was taken from a human donor with alopecia areata. The input for sequencing was CD4+ T cells sorted from blood, taken at week 4, from a patient treated with tofacitinib. The chain links TRBV5-1 to TRBJ2-2; D is undetermined. CDR3 nucleotides: TGCGCCAGCAGCTTGGATTCCGGGAACACCGGGGAGCTGTTTTTT. The encoded protein is CASSLDSGNTGELFF.